One sample yielded the 28 T cell receptor beta chains listed below, sequenced in a study of cytomegalovirus exposure and HLA in healthy donors. Primers included in the PCR were 60 Vbeta and 13 Jbeta primers. Profiled with immunoSEQ multiplex PCR; TCRdb holds only in-frame clones, not every one. Here the sample spans approximately 170,000 clones, approximately 77% being singletons. The sequencing input was PBMCs. Source of these receptors: a male donor in good health and CMV-seronegative.

This clone was observed a few times. This sequence joins TRBV5-5 and TRBJ1-5, with 7 nucleotides matching TRBD1. J lost 6 bases, V lost 4 bases, and 10 bases had no gene match. This CDR3 spans 15 amino acids. Germline V gene sequence: CDR1 SGHKS, CDR2 YYEKEE (reference sequence). CDR3 loop: CASSADRDSFQPQHF. For the CDR3, the DNA is TGTGCCAGCAGCGCCGACAGGGATTCATTTCAGCCCCAGCATTTT.

The rearrangement links TRBV5-5 to TRBJ1-5; D gene ambiguous. Germline assignment: CDR1 SGHKS and CDR2 YYEKEE (reference sequence). The CDR3 covers 14 residues. Trimming pared 1 base from V and 2 bases from J, leaving 7 bases between. The chain's CDR3 is CASSLQTGNQPQHF. CDR3 DNA sequence: TGTGCCAGCAGCTTGCAAACTGGCAATCAGCCCCAGCATTTT.

The chain is built from TRBV10-1 and TRBJ2-2, with 7 bases lining up with TRBD1. After removal of 3 bases from V and 4 bases from J, the junction contained 5 bases not matched to a gene. The CDR3 is 15 residues long. Germline V CDR1 and CDR2: WNHNN, SYGVQD (reference sequence). The CDR3 reads CASSEQGIGTGELFF. The CDR3 nucleotides read TGCGCCAGCAGTGAACAGGGGATCGGCACCGGGGAGCTGTTTTTT.

The chain has TRBV2 and TRBJ2-3; a weak D match, TRBD1 (5 bases). This CDR3 is 15 amino acids long. Trimming stripped 3 bases from V and 4 bases from J, with 14 bases between. Germline assignment: CDR1 SNHLY and CDR2 FYNNEI. The CDR3 loop is CASSEMGQGSDTQYF. In DNA, the CDR3 is TGTGCCAGCAGTGAGATGGGGCAGGGATCAGATACGCAGTATTTT.

This clone has only one observation. The chain joins TRBV10-3 to TRBJ1-6; no clear D gene. The V gene's germline CDR1 is ENHRY and CDR2 SYGVKD. This CDR3 spans 14 amino acids. The V and J ends lost 7 bases and 8 bases respectively, with 15 bases between them. The CDR3 is CAITGKAGDSPLHF. The CDR3 DNA reads TGTGCCATCACTGGGAAAGCCGGGGATTCACCCCTCCACTTT.

The V call is TRBV2, the J call TRBJ1-6; D not certain. CDR3 length: 16 residues. Trimming shortened V by 3 bases and J by 5 bases, and 14 bases separated the two germline ends. Germline V gene sequence: CDR1 SNHLY, CDR2 FYNNEI. CDR3 in DNA: TGTGCCAGCAGTGAGGGCCACCCCCTCAATAATTCACCCCTCCACTTT. It codes for CASSEGHPLNNSPLHF.

Notes on this clone: The sample has other DNA sequences that encode this CDR3 too. The genes are TRBV6-4 and TRBJ2-3, with unresolved D. Germline V CDR1 and CDR2: MRHNA, SNTAGT. Trimming left V 0 bases short and J 5 bases short, with 6 bases between. This CDR3 has 13 amino acids. In nucleotides, the CDR3 is TGTGCCAGCAGTGACTCGAGCGAAGATACGCAGTATTTT. Translating it yields CASSDSSEDTQYF.

The chain combines TRBV5-1 with TRBJ2-7; 10 nucleotides line up with TRBD2. V lost 5 bases, J lost 0 bases, and 11 bases stayed unmatched. Germline loops: CDR1 SGHRS, CDR2 YFSETQ. The CDR3 length is 17 residues. The CDR3 loop is CASSFSFSGGRSYEQYF. CDR3 DNA sequence: TGCGCCAGCAGTTTCTCGTTTAGCGGGGGGCGCTCCTACGAGCAGTACTTC.

This clone has only one observation. The V and J genes are TRBV9 and TRBJ1-2; 8 nucleotides match TRBD1. This CDR3 region has 14 residues. Germline V gene data show CDR1 as SGDLS and CDR2 as YYNGEE. V was clipped by 3 bases and J by 8 bases; unmatched bases: 9. CDR3 region: CASSAYRQGLGYTF. CDR3 DNA: TGTGCCAGCAGCGCCTACAGACAGGGGCTGGGCTACACCTTC.

The V and J genes are TRBV10-3 and TRBJ1-5; 8 bases map to TRBD1. This CDR3 has 16 amino acids. The germline gives CDR1 ENHRY, CDR2 SYGVKD. V gave up 3 bases and J gave up 2 bases; unmatched junction bases: 6. The CDR3 DNA sequence: TGTGCCATCAGTGATTACGTGGGACAGGGCAATCAGCCCCAGCATTTT. Translating it yields CAISDYVGQGNQPQHF.

The rearrangement links TRBV18 to TRBJ1-1, with a possible D match to TRBD1 (6 bases). Trimming stripped 1 base from V and 6 bases from J, with 12 bases between. The germline V gene has CDR1 KGHSH and CDR2 LQKENI. The length of the CDR3 is 14 residues. The CDR3 sequence is CASSPQGVVAEAFF. The CDR3 DNA is TGTGCCAGCTCACCACAGGGGGTCGTCGCTGAAGCTTTCTTT. Full variable domain (missing parts from reference TRBV18 and TRBJ1-1): NAGVMQNPRHLVRRRGQEARLRCSPMKGHSHVYWYRQLPEEGLKFMVYLQKENIIDESGMPKERFSAEFPKEGPSILRIQQVVRGDSAAYFCASSPQGVVAEAFFGQGTRLTVV.

The CDR3 nucleotides are TGTGCCATCAGTGAGGGAGACAGGGGGGGAAACTATGGCTACACCTTC. This encodes CAISEGDRGGNYGYTF. J is TRBJ1-2 and V is TRBV10-3, with TRBD1 matching over 9 bases. V dropped 2 bases and J dropped 2; count of bases not matched to a gene: 6. Germline CDR1 reads ENHRY; CDR2 reads SYGVKD. The CDR3 consists of 16 residues.

The chain carries TRBV4-1 and TRBJ2-1; D possibly corresponds to TRBD2 (7 bases). Germline V gene lookup returns CDR1 MGHRA and CDR2 YSYEKL. The CDR3 extends over 19 amino acids. V lost 2 bases and J lost 7, with 27 bases in between. This chain's CDR3 is CASSQPKVIRGGAINEQFF. The CDR3 bases are TGCGCCAGCAGCCAACCCAAGGTGATACGTGGGGGGGCGATAAATGAGCAGTTCTTC.

The V call is TRBV18, the J call TRBJ2-2; D unresolved. V gave up 2 bases and J gave up 8 bases, with 9 bases separating them. From germline, CDR1 is KGHSH and CDR2 LQKENI. This CDR3 has 13 residues. The CDR3 spells CASSPGLEGELFF. The CDR3 region has the DNA TGTGCCAGCTCACCAGGTCTTGAGGGGGAGCTGTTTTTT.

In this sample, this clone turned up once. This chain joins TRBV7-9 and TRBJ2-1; tentatively, D is TRBD1 (6 bases). V was trimmed by 3 bases and J by 3 bases, leaving 12 bases between them. CDR3 length: 15 residues. Germline V lookup: CDR1 SEHNR, CDR2 FQNEAQ (reference sequence). CDR3 nucleotides: TGTGCCAGCAGCTTTCCCGAGGACAGCTACAATGAGCAGTTCTTC. Translation: CASSFPEDSYNEQFF.

To note about this clone: Relative to the germline gene, one junction end is altered; a read error may explain this. This rearrangement joins TRBV7-2 to TRBJ1-3, with D perhaps TRBD1 (5 bases). Germline V gives CDR1 SGHTA, CDR2 FQGNSA. The CDR3 loop spans 15 amino acids. The CDR3 here is CASSLDTARVNTIYF. For the CDR3, the DNA is TGTGCCAGCAGCTTGGACACTGCTCGAGTAAACACTATATATTTT.

This clone was seen just once. This chain uses TRBV5-1 with TRBJ2-5, with a possible D match to TRBD2 (5 bases). Judging by the DNA end, TRBJ2-7 fits better; the J call may be wrong. Germline V gene sequence: CDR1 SGHRS, CDR2 YFSETQ. CDR3 length: 14 amino acids. This CDR3 is CASSLGRLFYEQYF. CDR3 DNA sequence: TGCGCCAGCAGCTTGGGGAGGTTATTCTACGAGCAGTACTTC.

This clone appeared a few times. J is TRBJ1-1 and V is TRBV6-5; 9 bases are a match to TRBD1. V dropped 7 bases and J dropped 1; count of bases not matched to a gene: 4. The CDR3 has 14 amino acids. Per the germline V gene, CDR1 is MNHEY and CDR2 is SVGAGI. The CDR3 DNA reads TGTGCCAGCATTAAGACAGGGGGGAACACTGAAGCTTTCTTT. Translation gives CASIKTGGNTEAFF.

The chain combines TRBV4-3 with TRBJ2-2, with D unclear. V lost 4 bases to trimming and J lost 0 bases, with 12 bases between them. CDR3 length: 16 amino acids. Germline CDR1 LGHNA, CDR2 YSLEER. The CDR3 reads CASSPNQEPNTGELFF. As DNA, the CDR3 is TGCGCCAGCAGCCCCAACCAGGAACCGAACACCGGGGAGCTGTTTTTT.

This clone was found a few times. This rearrangement joins TRBV19 to TRBJ1-2, with D possibly TRBD1 on 6 matching bases. Germline V gene data show CDR1 as LNHDA and CDR2 as SQIVND (reference sequence). This CDR3 comprises 15 residues. V shed 3 bases and J shed 2 bases, with 13 bases lying between them. CDR3 sequence (DNA): TGTGCCAGTAGTATCCCGGGACAAAGGAACTATGGCTACACCTTC. Its translation: CASSIPGQRNYGYTF.

The chain employs TRBV19 and TRBJ2-2; 8 nucleotides line up with TRBD2. This CDR3 region has 16 residues. The germline V gene has CDR1 LNHDA and CDR2 SQIVND (reference sequence). V shed 6 bases and J 3 bases; nucleotides not matched to a gene: 9. DNA of the CDR3: TGTGCCAGTAGCCTCAGCGGGGGACTCTACACCGGGGAGCTGTTTTTT. Its protein is CASSLSGGLYTGELFF.

With respect to this clone: Germline and junction disagree at one end, which may indicate a read error. The genes are TRBV7-9 and TRBJ1-1, with D tentatively TRBD1 (6 bases). Germline-derived CDR1 and CDR2 are SEHNR and FQNEAQ (reference sequence). There are 13 residues in the CDR3. The CDR3 loop reads CSSSLAGGLEAFF. The CDR3 bases are TGTTCCAGCAGCTTAGCGGGGGGGCTTGAAGCTTTCTTT.

The chain employs TRBV29-1 and TRBJ1-1; tentative D call: TRBD1 (5 bases). From germline, CDR1 is SQVTM and CDR2 ANQGSEA. The CDR3 covers 13 residues. V was trimmed by 4 bases and J by 1 base, leaving 10 bases between them. CDR3: CSVAVTGNTEAFF. CDR3 DNA sequence: TGCAGCGTTGCCGTAACAGGGAACACTGAAGCTTTCTTT. The whole variable domain, remainder taken from reference TRBV29-1 and TRBJ1-1, is SAVISQKPSRDICQRGTSLTIQCQVDSQVTMMFWYRQQPGQSLTLIATANQGSEATYESGFVIDKFPISRPNLTFSTLTVSNMSPEDSSIYLCSVAVTGNTEAFFGQGTRLTVV.

This clone turned up a few times. The chain couples TRBV4-3 to TRBJ1-1; the match to TRBD1 covers 8 bases. J lost 3 bases, V lost 4 bases, and 10 bases had no gene match. There are 16 residues in the CDR3. CDR1 is LGHNA and CDR2 is YSLEER in the germline V gene. The CDR3 loop is CASSPWVGQADTEAFF. The CDR3 DNA reads TGCGCCAGCAGCCCCTGGGTGGGACAGGCGGACACTGAAGCTTTCTTT.

This sequence joins TRBV9 and TRBJ2-5; 10 bases are a match to TRBD1. The CDR3 sequence is 15 residues long. The junction had 8 bases not matched to a gene; V was cut back by 4 bases and J by 5 bases. The germline gives CDR1 SGDLS, CDR2 YYNGEE. The CDR3 sequence is CASSPGTGEGETQYF. The CDR3 DNA is TGTGCCAGCAGCCCCGGGACAGGGGAAGGGGAGACCCAGTACTTC.

The chain couples TRBV28 to TRBJ2-5; TRBD1 matches at 9 bases. The tail of the sequence fits TRBJ2-7 better, so the J call may be wrong. The germline gives CDR1 MDHEN, CDR2 SYDVKM. The CDR3 totals 14 residues. The CDR3: CASSFADRGYEQYF. CDR3 nucleotide sequence: TGTGCCAGCAGTTTTGCGGACAGGGGCTACGAGCAGTACTTC.

V usage is TRBV18 and J usage is TRBJ1-3; 9 bases are a match to TRBD1. CDR1 and CDR2 (germline): KGHSH, LQKENI. This CDR3 has 17 residues. Trimming at V came to 0 bases and at J to 2 bases, leaving 5 bases not matched to a gene. The DNA of the CDR3 is TGTGCCAGCTCACCACCCTGGACAGGGGACCCTGGAAACACCATATATTTT. This translates into CASSPPWTGDPGNTIYF.

J is TRBJ1-5 and V is TRBV2; D not certain. Trimming stripped 4 bases from V and 4 bases from J, with 14 bases between. The CDR3 runs to 15 residues. Germline V gene data show CDR1 as SNHLY and CDR2 as FYNNEI. This chain's CDR3 is CASSGAAGGNQPQHF. The DNA of the CDR3 is TGTGCCAGCAGTGGCGCAGCAGGAGGGAATCAGCCCCAGCATTTT.